A selection of T cell receptor beta chains follows, all from one sample in a study of blood T cell repertoires in COVID-19. The protocol was immunoSEQ multiplex PCR, while the TCRdb copy is restricted to in-frame clones and leaves out a portion. Of 210,000 or so clones listed, around nine tenths are singletons. Sequenced input: peripheral blood. The receptors come from a woman aged 35 to 49 with acute or convalescent COVID-19. CDR3s include the opening cysteine and the closing phenylalanine or tryptophan. D genes are given only for firm matches. A row's size may be missing; if present it is once, few, many or a size class.

J gene | clone size | D gene | V gene | CDR3 DNA | CDR3 protein
TRBJ1-3 | . | . | TRBV6-5 | TGTGCCAGCAGACGGGACATCTCTGGAAACACCATATATTTT | CASRRDISGNTIYF
TRBJ1-2 | . | . | TRBV7-2 | TGTGCCAGCAGCTTAGCGGTTGGGGCAAACTATGGCTACACCTTC | CASSLAVGANYGYTF
TRBJ2-1 | . | TRBD2 | TRBV11-2 | TGTGCCAGCAGCTTAGGTTTTAGCGGGGGTTACTACAATGAGCAGTTCTTC | CASSLGFSGGYYNEQFF
TRBJ1-2 | . | . | TRBV6-2/TRBV6-3 | TGTGCCAGCAGTACCCCGGGCGGGCGAACGAACGGCTACACCTTC | CASSTPGGRTNGYTF
TRBJ2-3 | . | . | TRBV24-1 | TGTGCCACCAGTGATTTGGCAGGCACAGATACGCAGTATTTT | CATSDLAGTDTQYF
TRBJ1-6 | . | . | TRBV9 | TGTGCCAGCAGCGTGCAACATCAGGGAGGTCCCCTCCACTTT | CASSVQHQGGPLHF
TRBJ2-5 | . | . | TRBV20-1 | TGCAGTGCTAGAGATCAAGGGGCCCAGTACTTC | CSARDQGAQYF
TRBJ1-5 | . | TRBD1 | TRBV6-1 | TGTGCCAGCAGTGGCCAAGGGGACAGGGGGCGAGGACAGCCCCAGCATTTT | CASSGQGDRGRGQPQHF
TRBJ2-1 | . | . | TRBV9 | TGTGCCAGCAGCGTATCTTACAATGAGCAGTTCTTC | CASSVSYNEQFF
TRBJ2-2 | once | TRBD2 | TRBV6-4 | TGTGCCAGCAGTGACTCTTTGACTAGCGGGGCGAACACCGGGGAGCTGTTTTTT | CASSDSLTSGANTGELFF
TRBJ1-2 | . | . | TRBV27 | TGTGCCAGCAGTTTCGGGCAGGGTGGGGGCTACACCTTC | CASSFGQGGGYTF
TRBJ2-3 | . | . | TRBV24-1 | TGTGCCACCAGTGGACAGACATCTAGCACAGATACGCAGTATTTT | CATSGQTSSTDTQYF
TRBJ2-3 | . | . | TRBV7-3 | TGTGCCAGCAGCTTACAGGGGCCAACAGATACGCAGTATTTT | CASSLQGPTDTQYF
TRBJ2-2 | . | TRBD1 | TRBV5-1 | TGCGCCAGCAGCTCGGGACAGACGAACACCGGGGAGCTGTTTTTT | CASSSGQTNTGELFF
TRBJ2-2 | . | . | TRBV6-2/TRBV6-3 | TGTGCCAGCAGATACCCCCCCGGCAGGGCCCCCCTCGACACCGGGGAGCTGTTTTTT | CASRYPPGRAPLDTGELFF
TRBJ1-5 | . | TRBD1 | TRBV6-2/TRBV6-3 | TGTGCCAGCAGTTATTCGTCAGGGGGACTCCAGCATTTT | CASSYSSGGLQHF
TRBJ2-4 | . | . | TRBV3-1/TRBV3-2 | TGTGCCAGCAGCCAAGATCAGGCAGGGGAAGACATTCAGTACTTC | CASSQDQAGEDIQYF
TRBJ1-5 | once | TRBD1 | TRBV7-8 | TGTGCCAGCAGCTTAGAGGTGGGGACAGGGGGCCGTCAGCCCCAGCATTTT | CASSLEVGTGGRQPQHF
TRBJ1-1 | . | . | TRBV11-2 | TGTGCCAGCAGCACTCAACGGACAGCCGACAAACCTGGAGCTTTCTTT | CASSTQRTADKPGAFF
TRBJ1-3 | . | . | TRBV3-1/TRBV3-2 | TGTGCCAGCAGCCAGGCCTGGGGGGTTAACACCATATATTTT | CASSQAWGVNTIYF
TRBJ1-5 | . | . | TRBV27 | TGTGCCAGCAGCGGGGGGGATAGCCTGGGCGGCTATCAGCCCCAGCATTTT | CASSGGDSLGGYQPQHF
TRBJ1-2 | . | TRBD1 | TRBV4-1 | TGCGCCAGCAGCCAATCCGGGACAGGGCTCTATGGCTACACCTTC | CASSQSGTGLYGYTF
TRBJ1-2 | . | . | TRBV2 | TGTGCCAGCAGTAGCTTGAACTATGGCTACACCTTC | CASSSLNYGYTF
TRBJ2-1 | . | . | TRBV5-1 | TGCGCCAGCAGCCCCGGAGCCGGCTCCTACAATGAGCAGTTCTTC | CASSPGAGSYNEQFF
TRBJ1-1 | . | . | TRBV9 | TGTGCCAGCAGCGTAGGGGGGACATTGAACACTGAAGCTTTCTTT | CASSVGGTLNTEAFF
TRBJ1-2 | . | . | TRBV12-3/TRBV12-4 | TGTGCCAGCAGTTTGACAGTGAACTATGGCTACACCTTC | CASSLTVNYGYTF
TRBJ1-3 | . | . | TRBV3-1/TRBV3-2 | TGTGCCAGCAGCCAAGGTTGGGGGGTTACTGGAAACACCATATATTTT | CASSQGWGVTGNTIYF
TRBJ1-1 | . | TRBD1 | TRBV15 | TGTGCCACCAGCAGGCCGGGACAGATGAACACTGAAGCTTTCTTT | CATSRPGQMNTEAFF
TRBJ1-4 | . | . | TRBV6-4 | TGTGCCAGCAGTGCCTCCGGGGCTAATGAAAAACTGTTTTTT | CASSASGANEKLFF
TRBJ1-1 | . | . | TRBV5-3 | TGTGCCAGAAGCTTTCAGGGAATGAACACTGAAGCTTTCTTT | CARSFQGMNTEAFF
TRBJ1-2 | once | . | TRBV28 | TGTGCCAGCAGTTTTTCGCAGTATGGCTACACCTTC | CASSFSQYGYTF